This T cell receptor (beta chain) was retrieved from a study of T cell responses to AZD1222 COVID-19 vaccine. Study results and limitations: A reported finding is that nearly half of spike-specific TCRs target unmutated variant regions. Donors were mostly white British, more females; clonal diversity possibly underestimated. Spike-specific TCR depth and breadth grew after two AZD1222 doses.

The table came from immunoSEQ multiplex PCR; TCRdb's copy has only in-frame clones and leaves some out. The sample has some 140,000 clones; 93% are singletons. This clone was counted a few times. Its antigen remains unknown. The CDR3 runs 17 residues. The ends lost 0 bases at V and 4 bases at J; junction bases unmatched: 9. CDR1 is LGHDT and CDR2 is YNNKEL in the germline V gene (reference sequence). The sample here was peripheral blood, taken on day 0 of AZD1222 vaccination. The gene calls are TRBV3-1 (or the pseudogene TRBV3-2) and TRBJ2-7; 10 positions match TRBD1. The sequence came from an adult in good health. The CDR3 bases are TGTGCCAGCAGCCAAGAGATCAGGAGACAGGGGGCTTACGAGCAGTACTTC. Amino acids: CASSQEIRRQGAYEQYF.